The 8 T cell receptor beta chains presented below share a single source sample, sequenced in a study of T cell responses to AZD1222 COVID-19 vaccine. Using immunoSEQ multiplex PCR, the repertoire was profiled, and TCRdb retains in-frame clones only, with some absent. The table has about 90,000 clones, about nine tenths seen once; the top ten hold more than 5%. This sample comprised peripheral blood, obtained 28 days after the second AZD1222 dose. These receptors originate from an adult who received the AZD1222 COVID-19 vaccine.

V usage is TRBV19 and J usage is TRBJ2-1; the D gene is possibly TRBD2 (8 bases). V lost 9 bases to trimming and J lost 7 bases, with 22 bases between them. Germline V gives CDR1 LNHDA, CDR2 SQIVND (reference sequence). The CDR3 extends over 15 amino acids. Here the CDR3 reads CASTIGRGLLNEQFF. CDR3 in DNA: TGTGCCAGCACGATCGGGAGGGGGCTGTTGAATGAGCAGTTCTTC.

This chain links TRBV3-1 (or the pseudogene TRBV3-2) with TRBJ2-1, with a weak D call TRBD2 (7 bases). V lost 3 bases and J lost 4, with 16 bases in between. The CDR3 contains 16 residues. CDR1 is LGHDT, CDR2 YNNKEL, per germline (reference sequence). The CDR3 protein is CASSHTGGANYNEQFF. The CDR3 coding sequence is TGTGCCAGCAGCCATACTGGGGGGGCGAATTACAATGAGCAGTTCTTC.

In its sample, this clone was seen once. The J gene is TRBJ1-5, the V gene TRBV4-1; 8 nucleotides agree with TRBD1. V trimming: 3 bases; J trimming: 0 bases; junction bases outside the gene matches: 4. The CDR3 consists of 16 residues. Germline V gene sequence: CDR1 MGHRA, CDR2 YSYEKL. The CDR3 coding sequence is TGCGCCAGCAGCCACGAGGGACAGGCTAGCAATCAGCCCCAGCATTTT. Protein sequence: CASSHEGQASNQPQHF.

The gene calls are TRBV18 and TRBJ1-1; weak D call: TRBD1 (6 bases). V was trimmed by 5 bases and J by 4 bases, leaving 14 bases between them. Germline V CDR1 and CDR2: KGHSH, LQKENI. This CDR3 has 14 residues. CDR3: CASSYGTFGTEAFF. As DNA, the CDR3 is TGTGCCAGCTCATACGGGACATTCGGCACTGAAGCTTTCTTT.

The V and J genes are TRBV7-3 and TRBJ1-5; TRBD1 matches 7 bases. Germline CDR1 is SGHTA and CDR2 is FQGTGA. The V segment lost 3 bases and the J segment 5 bases; nucleotides outside the gene matches: 4. This CDR3 is 14 amino acids long. CDR3 amino acids: CASSLGQGDQPQHF. In nucleotides, the CDR3 is TGTGCCAGCAGCTTGGGTCAGGGGGATCAGCCCCAGCATTTT.

The chain's CDR3 is CASSLGHDREAFF. CDR3 in DNA: TGTGCCAGCAGTTTAGGGCACGACAGAGAAGCTTTCTTT. The V call is TRBV27, the J call TRBJ1-1; tentative D call: TRBD1 (5 bases). The germline gives CDR1 MNHEY, CDR2 SMNVEV (reference sequence). This CDR3 is 13 amino acids long. V lost 2 bases and J 8 bases, leaving 12 bases between the germline ends.

This chain joins TRBV11-2 and TRBJ1-2; D gene uncertain. CDR1 SGHAT and CDR2 FQNNGV come from the germline V gene. The CDR3 length is 13 residues. V gave up 5 bases and J gave up 7 bases, with 14 bases separating them. The CDR3 spells CASSRQTLGGYTF. CDR3 nucleotides: TGTGCCAGCAGCCGCCAGACATTGGGTGGCTACACCTTC.

The rearrangement uses TRBV6-5 and TRBJ1-1; possible D gene TRBD1, 5 bases. CDR3 length: 11 amino acids. Between the trimmed V and J ends, which lost 10 bases and 3 bases, there was a span of 9 bases. CDR1 and CDR2 from the germline V gene are MNHEY and SVGAGI. In nucleotides, the CDR3 is TGTGCCACACAGGTCTACACTGAAGCTTTCTTT. Its protein is CATQVYTEAFF.